This entry is about one T cell receptor (beta chain). Its antigen is still unknown. The data are from a study of graft-versus-host responses after intestinal transplantation. Study details: Transplant types were multivisceral, liver-intestinal, or isolated intestinal.

Notes on the study in general: Present in recipient marrow, GvH clones included some that appeared first in ileum or blood. Maximum circulating GvH clone levels tracked with early post-transplant HvG decreases.

Using immunoSEQ multiplex PCR, the repertoire was profiled, and TCRdb retains in-frame clones only, with some absent. The table includes about 20,000 clones, roughly 86% detected once. This sequence was found in a human patient who received an intestinal transplant, so some T cells may come from the graft donor. The starting material was PBMCs, obtained 220 to 240 days after intestinal transplant.

CDR3 nucleotides: TGTGCCAGCAGCTACGACAGGGGGCAGCCCCAGCATTTT. It yields the protein CASSYDRGQPQHF. The chain combines TRBV5-4 with TRBJ1-5, with 9 positions matching TRBD1. The germline gives CDR1 SGHNT, CDR2 YYREEE (reference sequence). V trimming: 3 bases; J trimming: 7 bases; junction bases outside the gene matches: 2. This CDR3 is built from 13 residues.